These 21 T cell receptor beta chains originate from one sample sequenced in a study of T cell responses to AZD1222 COVID-19 vaccine listed by TCRdb under 2021. The intended sense of this specimen's time point label: baseline before first vaccination. Library preparation used the immunoSEQ multiplex PCR assay. TCRdb re-hosts the immuneACCESS table, in-frame sequences only. Its copies lack some clones; in the studies checked, an unresolved V gene accounts for under half of them, and the cause for the rest is not known. For this sample the table gives about 97,000 clones, of which approximately 91% were detected only once. The ten largest clones take up about 7.5% of the sample. The starting material was peripheral blood, obtained on day 0 of AZD1222 vaccination. Receptors originate from an adult in good health.

The genes are TRBV3-1 (or the pseudogene TRBV3-2) and TRBJ1-5; the D is unclear. The ends were cut back, 3 bases at V and 2 bases at J, with 5 bases in the middle. The germline V gene has CDR1 LGHDT and CDR2 YNNKEL (reference sequence). The CDR3 length is 13 residues. The CDR3 reads CASSHTGNQPQHF. The DNA of the CDR3 is TGTGCCAGCAGCCATACCGGCAATCAGCCCCAGCATTTT.

The chain joins TRBV6-5 to TRBJ1-1, with 7 bases identical to TRBD1. The J segment lost 5 bases and the V segment lost 4 bases, leaving 7 bases of the junction unmatched. The germline gives CDR1 MNHEY, CDR2 SVGAGI. The CDR3 is 14 residues long. CDR3 in DNA: TGTGCCAGCAGTTCCAACAGGGGCTGGACTGAAGCTTTCTTT. The encoded protein is CASSSNRGWTEAFF.

The chain's CDR3 is CASSLGTSGTEAFF. Written as DNA, the CDR3 is TGTGCCAGCAGCTTAGGGACATCGGGGACTGAAGCTTTCTTT. The chain is built from TRBV7-3 and TRBJ1-1; D possibly corresponds to TRBD1 (6 bases). Trimming took off 2 bases at V and 5 bases at J, with 12 bases between the two ends. This CDR3 is built from 14 residues. Germline V lookup: CDR1 SGHTA, CDR2 FQGTGA.

The chain combines TRBV30 with TRBJ2-2; D is possibly TRBD1 (5 bases). Trimming cost V 4 bases and J 0 bases, with 12 bases left between them. CDR3 size: 15 residues. Germline V gene sequence: CDR1 GTSNPN, CDR2 SVGIG (reference sequence). The chain's CDR3 is CAWKPGFPNTGELFF. The CDR3 nucleotides read TGTGCCTGGAAGCCAGGGTTCCCGAACACCGGGGAGCTGTTTTTT.

V usage is TRBV7-3 and J usage is TRBJ2-1; D gene unclear. Germline V gives CDR1 SGHTA, CDR2 FQGTGA. V lost 4 bases, J lost 8 bases, and 12 bases lay in between. This CDR3 is built from 13 residues. The CDR3, as DNA: TGTGCCAGCAGCTCCCGGACCAACCATGAGCAGTTCTTC. Encoded protein: CASSSRTNHEQFF. The whole variable domain, remainder taken from reference TRBV7-3 and TRBJ2-1, is GAGVSQTPSNKVTEKGKYVELRCDPISGHTALYWYRQSLGQGPEFLIYFQGTGAADDSGLPNDRFFAVRPEGSVSTLKIQRTERGDSAVYLCASSSRTNHEQFFGPGTRLTVL.

The chain carries TRBV7-2 and TRBJ1-2; the D is unclear. CDR3 length: 14 residues. V dropped 1 base and J dropped 0 bases, with 6 bases sitting between them. Germline V lookup: CDR1 SGHTA, CDR2 FQGNSA. The CDR3 region has the DNA TGTGCCAGCAGCTTAGAGACCGCTAACTATGGCTACACCTTC. The encoded protein is CASSLETANYGYTF.

The chain uses TRBV7-9 and TRBJ1-2; TRBD1 might be the D (5 bases). Germline-derived CDR1 and CDR2 are SEHNR and FQNEAQ (reference sequence). V was pared by 2 bases and J by 2 bases, with 15 bases between. There are 16 residues in the CDR3. CDR3 coding DNA: TGTGCCAGCAGCTTATTCCCCCGGGGCCCCAACTATGGCTACACCTTC. Translated: CASSLFPRGPNYGYTF.

This chain links TRBV19 with TRBJ1-2; a weak D match, TRBD1 (6 bases). Between the trimmed V and J ends, which lost 2 bases and 4 bases, there was a span of 11 bases. The CDR3 is 14 residues long. Germline V gene lookup returns CDR1 LNHDA and CDR2 SQIVND (reference sequence). CDR3 DNA: TGTGCCAGTAGTATATTGGGGGCTGGCTATGGCTACACCTTC. This translates into CASSILGAGYGYTF.

The chain couples TRBV2 to TRBJ2-1; D possibly corresponds to TRBD2 (5 bases). This CDR3 has 12 amino acids. CDR1 and CDR2 (germline): SNHLY, FYNNEI. Trimming left V 4 bases short and J 11 bases short, with 12 bases between. CDR3 coding DNA: TGTGCCAGCAGTGCCGGAGAGGGCAAGCAGTTCTTC. Protein product: CASSAGEGKQFF.

This clone was observed a few times. The chain has TRBV19 and TRBJ1-2; D is perhaps TRBD1 (6 bases). CDR1 is LNHDA, CDR2 SQIVND, per germline (reference sequence). This CDR3 region has 14 residues. V shed 3 bases and J shed 1 base, with 9 bases lying between them. The chain's CDR3 is CASSIRTVNYGYTF. The CDR3 nucleotides are TGTGCCAGTAGTATCCGGACAGTTAACTATGGCTACACCTTC.

V is TRBV27 and J is TRBJ1-1, with D uncertain. Germline V CDR1 and CDR2: MNHEY, SMNVEV (reference sequence). Trimming removed 5 bases at V and 5 bases at J, with 12 bases between. The CDR3 spans 13 residues. The CDR3 bases are TGTGCCAGCAGTCCCTCAGAAGGGACTGAAGCTTTCTTT. Its translation is CASSPSEGTEAFF.

This chain uses TRBV18 with TRBJ1-2; TRBD1 aligns across 9 bases. J lost 7 bases, V lost 3 bases, and 12 bases had no gene match. CDR1 and CDR2 (germline): KGHSH, LQKENI. The CDR3 runs 16 residues. The CDR3 bases are TGTGCCAGCTCACCGGCCGGGACAGGGAGACTCGTTGGCTACACCTTC. Protein sequence: CASSPAGTGRLVGYTF. Drawing the rest from reference TRBV18 and TRBJ1-2, the complete variable domain is NAGVMQNPRHLVRRRGQEARLRCSPMKGHSHVYWYRQLPEEGLKFMVYLQKENIIDESGMPKERFSAEFPKEGPSILRIQQVVRGDSAAYFCASSPAGTGRLVGYTFGSGTRLTVV.

CDR3 in DNA: TGCAGTGCTAGTTCAGCGGGGGCCTACGAGCAGTACTTC. Translated, it gives CSASSAGAYEQYF. The chain uses TRBV20-1 and TRBJ2-7, with 8 positions matching TRBD2. Germline-derived CDR1 and CDR2 are DFQATT and SNEGSKA (reference sequence). The junction had 3 bases not matched to a gene; V was cut back by 3 bases and J by 2 bases. The length of the CDR3 is 13 residues.

The rearrangement links TRBV5-1 to TRBJ2-2, with D unclear. Germline CDR1 SGHRS, CDR2 YFSETQ. V was shortened by 0 bases and J by 6 bases, with 3 bases between the two germline ends. This CDR3 has 12 residues. As DNA, the CDR3 is TGCGCCAGCAGCTTGGTCTCCGGGGAGCTGTTTTTT. It is translated as CASSLVSGELFF.

The chain couples TRBV9 to TRBJ1-2; D uncertain. Trimming took 0 bases from V and 1 from J, leaving 10 bases between them. This CDR3 has 15 residues. Germline V gives CDR1 SGDLS, CDR2 YYNGEE. This chain's CDR3 is CASSVEPGNNYGYTF. The CDR3 nucleotides read TGTGCCAGCAGCGTAGAACCTGGGAATAACTATGGCTACACCTTC.

Note on this clone: An end of the junction differs from the germline gene, which may be a read error. V gene TRBV4-2 combines with J gene TRBJ1-4; 10 nucleotides line up with TRBD1. The germline gives CDR1 LGHNA, CDR2 YNFKEQ. The CDR3 runs to 14 residues. Here the CDR3 DNA reads TGTGCCAGCAGCTCCCGGGACAGGGGCCCCTGGGGGCTTTTT. This encodes CASSSRDRGPWGLF.

The V call is TRBV11-2, the J call TRBJ1-3; D possibly corresponds to TRBD1 (5 bases). Germline loops: CDR1 SGHAT, CDR2 FQNNGV. Trimming pared 4 bases from V and 1 base from J, leaving 11 bases between. The CDR3 sequence is 15 residues long. CDR3 DNA sequence: TGTGCCAGCAGCTCTCAGGGTGGGTCTGGAAACACCATATATTTT. This translates into CASSSQGGSGNTIYF.

This chain uses TRBV7-8 with TRBJ1-2; D perhaps matches TRBD1 (5 bases). The CDR3 has 13 residues. V was cut by 0 bases and J by 7 bases, with 9 bases left in between. Germline V gives CDR1 SGHVS, CDR2 FQNEAQ. The CDR3 here is CASSLAAGRGYTF. CDR3 DNA: TGTGCCAGCAGCTTAGCGGCGGGACGTGGCTACACCTTC.

The chain combines TRBV18 with TRBJ1-1, with D possibly matching TRBD1 (6 bases). Germline CDR1 is KGHSH and CDR2 is LQKENI. The CDR3 runs to 16 residues. With 6 bases removed from V and 3 bases from J, the gap between germline ends came to 20 bases. The CDR3 spells CASSPGRGKGDTEAFF. The CDR3 region has the DNA TGTGCCAGCTCCCCCGGCCGGGGGAAGGGGGACACTGAAGCTTTCTTT.

The rearrangement uses TRBV7-3 and TRBJ2-3; D not resolved. With 0 bases removed from V and 2 bases from J, the gap between germline ends came to 9 bases. CDR3 length: 15 amino acids. Germline CDR1 and CDR2: SGHTA and FQGTGA. The CDR3 nucleotides read TGTGCCAGCAGCTTAACGCGGAAGGACACAGATACGCAGTATTTT. It yields the protein CASSLTRKDTDTQYF.

The chain uses TRBV5-1 and TRBJ2-3; 9 bases are a match to TRBD1. CDR3 length equals 15 residues. The ends lost 4 bases at V and 4 bases at J; junction bases unmatched: 7. From germline, CDR1 is SGHRS and CDR2 YFSETQ. In DNA form, the CDR3 reads TGCGCCAGCAGCGATGGGGACAGGGTGGCAGATACGCAGTATTTT. This encodes CASSDGDRVADTQYF.